This TCR beta chain derives from a study of response to subunit inactivated influenza vaccine. In TCRdb, the RT-PCR reads were re-called with MiXCR into one record per CDR3 protein. Among about 610,000 distinct CDR3 sequences, approximately 14% were seen once, and the ten largest hold approximately 12%. The ends were cut back, 7 bases at V and 0 bases at J, with 13 bases in the middle. The germline V gene has CDR1 SGHTA and CDR2 FQGNSA. This CDR3 is built from 14 residues. Overall study findings and caveats: The study's authors posited that every seasonal influenza vaccination enlists few new T cells.

This clonotype showed up many times. Its antigen is currently unknown. The clonotype originates from a man aged 50-60 years who received an inactivated influenza vaccine. J is TRBJ2-7 and V is TRBV7-2; D is undetermined. The source material was PBMCs from blood, sampled 11 to 12 days after vaccination. CDR3 sequence (DNA): TGTGCCAGCATGGGGTCACGAACCTCCTACGAGCAGTACTTC. Residues: CASMGSRTSYEQYF.